One sample yielded the 27 T cell receptor beta chains listed below, sequenced in a study of cytomegalovirus exposure and HLA in healthy donors. The PCR contained 60 Vbeta and 13 Jbeta primers. Some clones are missing from TCRdb's copy, which holds only in-frame ones; the method was immunoSEQ multiplex PCR. The sample yields about 97,000 clones, 60% to 75% seen once. Material for sequencing was PBMCs. Receptors were obtained from a man aged 50-60 years in good health and CMV-seronegative.

This clone was recorded a few times. The J gene is TRBJ2-3, the V gene TRBV28; unclear D gene. Germline V gene lookup returns CDR1 MDHEN and CDR2 SYDVKM. Trimming took off 5 bases at V and 4 bases at J, with 10 bases between the two ends. The CDR3 contains 13 residues. The CDR3 loop is CASSPPVSDTQYF. The CDR3 nucleotides read TGTGCCAGCAGTCCCCCCGTATCAGATACGCAGTATTTT.

The V gene is TRBV7-9, the J gene TRBJ1-1; 7 bases fit TRBD1. CDR3 length: 16 residues. Germline V lookup: CDR1 SEHNR, CDR2 FQNEAQ (reference sequence). V was pared by 1 base and J by 4 bases, with 9 bases of the junction left unmatched. The CDR3 DNA is TGTGCCAGCAGCTTAGGAGGGGGGCAGGGGGGCACTGAAGCTTTCTTT. Residues: CASSLGGGQGGTEAFF.

Written as DNA, the CDR3 is TGTGCCTGGAGGGGCTCCCTCCACAATGAGCAGTTCTTC. This sequence encodes CAWRGSLHNEQFF. The chain combines TRBV30 with TRBJ2-1; D remains unclear. V lost 3 bases to trimming and J lost 5 bases, with 11 bases between them. The CDR3 sequence is 13 residues long. Germline V gene lookup returns CDR1 GTSNPN and CDR2 SVGIG (reference sequence).

The CDR3 is CASSPLEGPTNEKLFF. The DNA for the CDR3 is TGTGCCAGCTCACCCCTGGAGGGACCAACTAATGAAAAACTGTTTTTT. The chain couples TRBV18 to TRBJ1-4; possible D gene TRBD1, 5 bases. The germline V gene has CDR1 KGHSH and CDR2 LQKENI. The germline V and J ends were trimmed by 3 bases and 0 bases, with 11 bases remaining between them. This CDR3 has 16 amino acids.

This clone occurred a few times. The V and J genes are TRBV19 and TRBJ2-3; 8 bases fit TRBD2. The J segment lost 3 bases and the V segment lost 7 bases, leaving 3 bases of the junction unmatched. In germline, CDR1 is LNHDA, CDR2 SQIVND (reference sequence). CDR3 size: 13 residues. The chain's CDR3 is CASKKRETDTQYF. In DNA form, the CDR3 reads TGTGCCAGTAAAAAGCGGGAGACAGATACGCAGTATTTT.

The chain uses TRBV11-2 and TRBJ2-2; 7 bases match TRBD1. There are 16 residues in the CDR3. The germline gives CDR1 SGHAT, CDR2 FQNNGV. Trimming took 1 base from V and 5 from J; bases not matched to a gene: 7. This CDR3 reads CASSLGVVRGTGELFF. In DNA form, the CDR3 reads TGTGCCAGCAGCTTAGGGGTAGTCAGGGGGACCGGGGAGCTGTTTTTT.

This chain uses TRBV6-6 with TRBJ1-4; a weak D match, TRBD1 (5 bases). CDR1 and CDR2 (germline): MNHNY, SVGAGI (reference sequence). The CDR3 consists of 15 residues. Between the trimmed V and J ends, which lost 2 bases and 3 bases, there was a span of 10 bases. CDR3 bases: TGTGCCAGCAGTTACCGGGGGGGGGCTAATGAAAAACTGTTTTTT. Encoded protein: CASSYRGGANEKLFF.

The chain uses TRBV6-5 and TRBJ2-6; tentatively, D is TRBD2 (5 bases). CDR1 is MNHEY and CDR2 is SVGAGI in the germline V gene. Trimming removed 0 bases from V and 0 bases from J, with 6 bases in between. The length of the CDR3 is 16 residues. The CDR3 protein is CASSYSEGSGANVLTF. For the CDR3, the DNA is TGTGCCAGCAGTTACTCCGAGGGCTCTGGGGCCAACGTCCTGACTTTC.

V usage is TRBV5-1 and J usage is TRBJ1-2; D is unresolved. This CDR3 has 14 residues. Deletions cut 2 bases from V and 3 bases from J, with 11 bases between. Per germline, CDR1 SGHRS and CDR2 YFSETQ. The DNA for the CDR3 is TGCGCCAGCAGCTTAAATCAGGTGGACTATGGCTACACCTTC. It encodes CASSLNQVDYGYTF.

CDR3: CASSLEGGLTYEQYF. The CDR3 DNA reads TGTGCCAGCAGCTTGGAAGGAGGACTAACCTACGAGCAGTACTTC. The chain employs TRBV5-5 and TRBJ2-7; D is perhaps TRBD2 (6 bases). The CDR3 sequence is 15 residues long. Germline CDR1 SGHKS, CDR2 YYEKEE (reference sequence). Trimming removed 0 bases from V and 2 bases from J, with 12 bases in between.

This chain connects TRBV9 to TRBJ1-2; a possible D gene is TRBD1 (5 bases). Germline CDR1 is SGDLS and CDR2 is YYNGEE. Trimming left V 0 bases short and J 8 bases short, with 14 bases between. This CDR3 spans 14 amino acids. CDR3 coding DNA: TGTGCCAGCAGCGTAGGGACACAACCGGTGGGCTACACCTTC. Translation: CASSVGTQPVGYTF.

V usage is TRBV6-5 and J usage is TRBJ2-5; 7 bases map to TRBD2. J gave up 5 bases and V 7 bases, and 10 bases lay outside the gene matches. The V gene's germline CDR1 is MNHEY and CDR2 SVGAGI. The CDR3 loop spans 14 amino acids. This CDR3 reads CASNIDRGGETQYF. CDR3 DNA: TGTGCCAGCAACATTGACCGGGGAGGGGAGACCCAGTACTTC.

Worth noting for this clone: This CDR3 is also generated by other DNA sequences in the sample. The J gene is TRBJ2-3, the V gene TRBV7-2; 8 bases line up with TRBD2. V shed 1 base and J 6 bases; nucleotides not matched to a gene: 6. The CDR3 is 15 amino acids. The germline V gene has CDR1 SGHTA and CDR2 FQGNSA. CDR3: CASSLVAGRPDTQYF. CDR3 bases: TGTGCCAGCAGCTTAGTAGCGGGAAGGCCCGATACGCAGTATTTT.

The chain is built from TRBV6-6 and TRBJ1-2; D unclear. Germline V gives CDR1 MNHNY, CDR2 SVGAGI (reference sequence). This CDR3 is 15 amino acids long. V dropped 2 bases and J dropped 4 bases, with 14 bases sitting between them. The CDR3 sequence is CASSYVLQVFYGYTF. CDR3 in DNA: TGTGCCAGCAGTTACGTGTTACAAGTGTTCTATGGCTACACCTTC.

This clone was observed a handful of times. The genes are TRBV7-2 and TRBJ1-1; D not certain. CDR1 and CDR2 from the germline V gene are SGHTA and FQGNSA. Trimming shortened V by 6 bases and J by 5 bases, and 13 bases separated the two germline ends. The CDR3 is 13 amino acids. This CDR3 is CASREWRETEAFF. Here the CDR3 DNA reads TGTGCCAGCAGAGAGTGGAGGGAAACTGAAGCTTTCTTT.

This clone showed up just a few times. This chain uses TRBV9 with TRBJ2-2; 7 nucleotides match TRBD2. The CDR3 runs to 14 residues. Unmatched junction bases numbered 3, after V lost 3 bases and J lost 4 bases. From germline, CDR1 is SGDLS and CDR2 YYNGEE. The DNA for the CDR3 is TGTGCCAGCAGCGCTACGGGGGGCACCGGGGAGCTGTTTTTT. Translated: CASSATGGTGELFF.

Comment on this clone: The conserved phenylalanine or tryptophan normally closing the CDR3 is absent here, so this likely arose from a read error. The J gene is TRBJ2-3, the V gene TRBV6-1; 7 bases agree with TRBD2. Trimming took 3 bases from V and 0 from J; bases not matched to a gene: 6. Germline-derived CDR1 and CDR2 are MNHNS and SASEGT. The CDR3 runs to 16 residues. The CDR3 bases are TGTGCCAGCAGTGATATGAGGGGAGGGAGCACAGATACGCAGTATTGT. Its protein product is CASSDMRGGSTDTQYC.

The chain employs TRBV6-5 and TRBJ1-4; D gene uncertain. Trimming removed 4 bases at V and 10 bases at J, with 10 bases between. This CDR3 has 12 amino acids. From germline, CDR1 is MNHEY and CDR2 SVGAGI. The CDR3 sequence is CASSSHFGKLFF. CDR3 bases: TGTGCCAGCAGTTCCCACTTCGGAAAACTGTTTTTT.

This chain uses TRBV28 with TRBJ2-5; 9 bases agree with TRBD1. The V and J ends lost 7 bases and 2 bases, in that order; junction bases with no gene match: 11. The length of the CDR3 is 16 residues. CDR1 MDHEN and CDR2 SYDVKM come from the germline V gene. The CDR3 protein is CASNQTPGTGQETQYF. The DNA for the CDR3 is TGTGCCAGCAATCAAACTCCCGGGACAGGGCAAGAGACCCAGTACTTC.

This chain uses TRBV27 with TRBJ2-7; TRBD2 aligns across 7 bases. The junction had 11 bases not matched to a gene; V was cut back by 6 bases and J by 6 bases. The CDR3 extends over 14 amino acids. Germline CDR1 is MNHEY and CDR2 is SMNVEV (reference sequence). The CDR3 is CASRPGTTFIEQYF. CDR3 sequence (DNA): TGTGCCAGCAGACCCGGGACTACCTTCATCGAGCAGTACTTC.

V gene TRBV28 combines with J gene TRBJ1-1; tentative D call: TRBD1 (5 bases). Germline CDR1 reads MDHEN; CDR2 reads SYDVKM. The CDR3 is 16 amino acids. V was shortened by 5 bases and J by 0 bases, with 16 bases between the two germline ends. The CDR3 DNA reads as TGTGCCAGCAGTGCCTACGGCAAGGGGATGAACACTGAAGCTTTCTTT. This sequence encodes CASSAYGKGMNTEAFF.

J is TRBJ2-7 and V is TRBV28; a weak D match, TRBD2 (5 bases). The V end was cut by 4 bases, the J end by 3 bases, with 16 bases between. The germline CDR1 and CDR2 sequences are MDHEN and SYDVKM. This CDR3 has 15 amino acids. In DNA form, the CDR3 reads TGTGCCAGCAGTTCGTTGGCCGGGAACAACTACGAGCAGTACTTC. This encodes CASSSLAGNNYEQYF.

This clone was seen just once. The chain uses TRBV5-1 and TRBJ2-3; a possible D gene is TRBD2 (5 bases). Per the germline V gene, CDR1 is SGHRS and CDR2 is YFSETQ. The CDR3 spans 14 residues. V was trimmed by 0 bases and J by 6 bases, leaving 11 bases between them. The CDR3 nucleotides are TGCGCCAGCAGCTTGGCCACTAGAGGGGATACGCAGTATTTT. It yields the protein CASSLATRGDTQYF.

This clone was picked up a small number of times. The chain has TRBV6-6 and TRBJ1-1; tentative D call: TRBD1 (5 bases). With 6 bases removed from V and 7 bases from J, the gap between germline ends came to 21 bases. CDR1 is MNHNY, CDR2 SVGAGI, per germline (reference sequence). The CDR3 length is 15 residues. The CDR3 loop is CASRPGTHPVGEAFF. CDR3 coding DNA: TGTGCCAGCAGGCCCGGGACTCATCCTGTGGGTGAAGCTTTCTTT.

The V and J genes are TRBV6-5 and TRBJ1-2; D might be TRBD1 (5 bases). V was clipped by 5 bases and J by 4 bases, with 17 bases between them. The CDR3 has 15 residues. In germline, CDR1 is MNHEY, CDR2 SVGAGI. The CDR3 DNA reads TGTGCCAGCAGTCCTTCCGGGACGGGGGGCTATGGCTACACCTTC. It yields the protein CASSPSGTGGYGYTF.

The chain uses TRBV7-9 and TRBJ2-1, with 7 bases matching TRBD2. Looked up from germline, CDR1 is SEHNR and CDR2 is FQNEAQ (reference sequence). V was pared by 0 bases and J by 0 bases, with 8 bases of the junction left unmatched. The CDR3 is 18 residues long. CDR3 sequence (DNA): TGTGCCAGCAGCTTAGCGAGCGGGAATAAGTACTCCTACAATGAGCAGTTCTTC. Its translation: CASSLASGNKYSYNEQFF.

The chain couples TRBV5-1 to TRBJ1-2; no definite D call. V gave up 4 bases and J gave up 2 bases, with 12 bases separating them. This CDR3 spans 14 amino acids. Germline loops: CDR1 SGHRS, CDR2 YFSETQ. Here the CDR3 reads CASSPTGVNYGYTF. DNA of the CDR3: TGCGCCAGCAGCCCAACCGGAGTCAACTATGGCTACACCTTC.